Here is one T cell receptor (beta chain) with its context. This sample is part of a study of shared clonotypes between healthy human individuals. Trimming removed 5 bases at V and 5 bases at J, with 16 bases between. This CDR3 is built from 14 residues. In germline, CDR1 is LNHDA, CDR2 SQIVND (reference sequence). Measured with immunoSEQ multiplex PCR; TCRdb has only the in-frame clones, and not every one. The table includes about 2.5 million clones, roughly 90% detected once. This sequence was found in a man aged 18 to 30 in good health. Some clones in this sample may be carry-over from other donors' samples. The chain carries TRBV19 and TRBJ2-7; D perhaps matches TRBD2 (7 bases). Sequencing was done on a sample of naive CD4+ T cells from PBMCs. Subset given: CD45RA+ positively selected. CDR3 DNA sequence: TGTGCCAGTAGTCCAACAGGGAGGGAAAACGAGCAGTACTTC. Amino acids: CASSPTGRENEQYF.